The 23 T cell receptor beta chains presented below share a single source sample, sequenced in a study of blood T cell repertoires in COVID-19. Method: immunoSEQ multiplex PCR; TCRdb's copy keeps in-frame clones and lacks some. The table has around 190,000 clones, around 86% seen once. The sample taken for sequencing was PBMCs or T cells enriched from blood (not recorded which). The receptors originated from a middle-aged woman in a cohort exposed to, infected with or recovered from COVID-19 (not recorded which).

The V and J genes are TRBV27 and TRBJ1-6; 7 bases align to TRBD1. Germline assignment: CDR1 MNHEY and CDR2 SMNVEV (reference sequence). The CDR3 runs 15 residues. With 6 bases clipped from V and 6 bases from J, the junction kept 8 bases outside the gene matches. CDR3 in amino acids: CASRPPGTANSPLHF. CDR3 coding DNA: TGTGCCAGCAGACCCCCCGGGACAGCTAATTCACCCCTCCACTTT.

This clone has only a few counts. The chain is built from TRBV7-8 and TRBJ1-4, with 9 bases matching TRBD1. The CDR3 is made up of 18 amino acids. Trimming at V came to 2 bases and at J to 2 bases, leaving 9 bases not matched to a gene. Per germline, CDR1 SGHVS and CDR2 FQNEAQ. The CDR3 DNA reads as TGTGCCAGCAGCTTACACAACAGGGGGCGGCTCACTAATGAAAAACTGTTTTTT. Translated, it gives CASSLHNRGRLTNEKLFF.

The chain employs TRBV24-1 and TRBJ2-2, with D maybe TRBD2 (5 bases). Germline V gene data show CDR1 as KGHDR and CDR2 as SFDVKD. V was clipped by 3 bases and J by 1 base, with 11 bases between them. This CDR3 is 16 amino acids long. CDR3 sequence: CATSDRTAENTGELFF. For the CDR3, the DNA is TGTGCCACCAGTGATCGGACTGCCGAGAACACCGGGGAGCTGTTTTTT.

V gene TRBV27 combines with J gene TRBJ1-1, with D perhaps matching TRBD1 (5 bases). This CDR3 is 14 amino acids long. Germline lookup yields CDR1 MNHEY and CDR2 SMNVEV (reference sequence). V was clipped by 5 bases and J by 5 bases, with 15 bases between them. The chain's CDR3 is CASSLGRGGTEAFF. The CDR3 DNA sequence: TGTGCCAGCAGTCTCGGACGGGGGGGGACTGAAGCTTTCTTT.

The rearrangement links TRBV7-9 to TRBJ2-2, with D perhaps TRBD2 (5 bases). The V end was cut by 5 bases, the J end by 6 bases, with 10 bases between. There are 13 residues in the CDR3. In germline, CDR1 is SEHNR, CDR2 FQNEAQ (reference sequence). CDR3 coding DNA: TGTGCCAGCAGCCCTACTAGAGCCGGGGAGCTGTTTTTT. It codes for CASSPTRAGELFF.

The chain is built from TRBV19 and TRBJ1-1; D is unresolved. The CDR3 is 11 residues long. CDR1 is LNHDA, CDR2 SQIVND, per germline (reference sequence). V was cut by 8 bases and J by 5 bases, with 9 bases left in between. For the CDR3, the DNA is TGTGCCAGTCGGTTCGGTACTGAAGCTTTCTTT. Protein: CASRFGTEAFF.

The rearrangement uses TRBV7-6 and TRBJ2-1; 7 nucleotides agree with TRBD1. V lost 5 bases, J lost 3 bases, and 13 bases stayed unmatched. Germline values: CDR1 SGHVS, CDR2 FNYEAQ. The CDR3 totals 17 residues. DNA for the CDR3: TGTGCCAGCAGCACAGACAGGGCCCAATACTACTACAATGAGCAGTTCTTC. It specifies CASSTDRAQYYYNEQFF. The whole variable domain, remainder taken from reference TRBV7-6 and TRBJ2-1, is GAGVSQSPRYKVTKRGQDVALRCDPISGHVSLYWYRQALGQGPEFLTYFNYEAQQDKSGLPNDRFSAERPEGSISTLTIQRTEQRDSAMYRCASSTDRAQYYYNEQFFGPGTRLTVL.

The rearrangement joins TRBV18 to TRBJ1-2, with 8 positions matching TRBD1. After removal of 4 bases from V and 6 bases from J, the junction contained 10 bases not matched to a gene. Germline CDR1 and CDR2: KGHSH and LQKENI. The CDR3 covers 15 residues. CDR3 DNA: TGTGCCAGCTCACATGGACAGGGCCAGTTGGATGGCTACACCTTC. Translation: CASSHGQGQLDGYTF.

Here the CDR3 DNA reads TGCGCCAGCATGTCTCTAGCGGGGGGCAGAAATGAGCAGTTCTTC. Encoded protein: CASMSLAGGRNEQFF. V gene TRBV5-1 combines with J gene TRBJ2-1; 11 bases match TRBD2. J was trimmed by 7 bases and V by 6 bases; bases with no gene match: 9. The CDR3 runs to 15 residues. Germline assignment: CDR1 SGHRS and CDR2 YFSETQ.

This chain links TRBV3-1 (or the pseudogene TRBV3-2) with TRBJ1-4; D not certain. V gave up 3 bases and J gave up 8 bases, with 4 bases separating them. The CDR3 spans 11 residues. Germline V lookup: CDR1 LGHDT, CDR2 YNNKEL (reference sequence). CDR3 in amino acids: CASSQREKLFF. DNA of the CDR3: TGTGCCAGCAGCCAGAGGGAAAAACTGTTTTTT.

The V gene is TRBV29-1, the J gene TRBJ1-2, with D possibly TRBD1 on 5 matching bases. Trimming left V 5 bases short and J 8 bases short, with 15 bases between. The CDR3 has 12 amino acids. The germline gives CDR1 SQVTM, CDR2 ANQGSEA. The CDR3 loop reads CSVKLQARGYTF. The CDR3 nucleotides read TGCAGCGTTAAGTTACAGGCGCGGGGCTACACCTTC.

DNA for the CDR3: TGCGCCAGCAGCTTGAGCACCGGTGGCTACACCTTC. This encodes CASSLSTGGYTF. The chain employs TRBV5-1 and TRBJ1-2; D is unclear. The CDR3 covers 12 residues. Germline V CDR1 and CDR2: SGHRS, YFSETQ. Trimming took off 1 base at V and 7 bases at J, with 8 bases between the two ends. Variable domain in full (rest from reference TRBV5-1 and TRBJ1-2): KAGVTQTPRYLIKTRGQQVTLSCSPISGHRSVSWYQQTPGQGLQFLFEYFSETQRNKGNFPGRFSGRQFSNSRSEMNVSTLELGDSALYLCASSLSTGGYTFGSGTRLTVV.

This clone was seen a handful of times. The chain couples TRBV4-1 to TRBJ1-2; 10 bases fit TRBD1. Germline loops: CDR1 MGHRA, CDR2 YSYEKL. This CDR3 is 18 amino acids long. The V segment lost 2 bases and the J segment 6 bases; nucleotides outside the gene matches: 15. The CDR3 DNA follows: TGCGCCAGCAGCCAAATCCCGAATAACCCCGGGACAGGGGATGGCTACACCTTC. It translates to CASSQIPNNPGTGDGYTF.

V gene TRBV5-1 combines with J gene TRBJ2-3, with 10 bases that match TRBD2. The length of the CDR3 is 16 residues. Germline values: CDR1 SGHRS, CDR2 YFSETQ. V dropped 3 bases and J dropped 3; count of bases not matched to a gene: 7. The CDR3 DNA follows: TGCGCCAGCAGCTCATGGACTAGCGGTCGTACAGATACGCAGTATTTT. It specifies CASSSWTSGRTDTQYF.

The chain's CDR3 is CATSSPGTGFEQYF. CDR3 bases: TGTGCCACCAGCAGTCCCGGGACAGGGTTCGAGCAGTACTTC. The rearrangement links TRBV15 to TRBJ2-7, with TRBD1 identical over 9 bases. Unmatched junction bases numbered 6, after V lost 3 bases and J lost 6 bases. CDR3 length equals 14 residues. Germline V gives CDR1 LNHNV, CDR2 YYDKDF (reference sequence).

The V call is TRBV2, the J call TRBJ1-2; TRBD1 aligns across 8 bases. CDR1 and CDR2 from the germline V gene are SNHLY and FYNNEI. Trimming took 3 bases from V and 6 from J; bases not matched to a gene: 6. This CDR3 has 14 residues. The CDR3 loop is CASSESDRVNGYTF. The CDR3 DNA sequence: TGTGCCAGCAGTGAGTCGGACAGGGTAAATGGCTACACCTTC.

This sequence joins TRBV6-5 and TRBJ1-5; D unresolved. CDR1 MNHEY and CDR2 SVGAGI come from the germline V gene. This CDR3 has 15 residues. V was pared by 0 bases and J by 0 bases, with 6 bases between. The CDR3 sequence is CASSYSIASNQPQHF. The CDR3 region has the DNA TGTGCCAGCAGTTACTCGATAGCTAGCAATCAGCCCCAGCATTTT.

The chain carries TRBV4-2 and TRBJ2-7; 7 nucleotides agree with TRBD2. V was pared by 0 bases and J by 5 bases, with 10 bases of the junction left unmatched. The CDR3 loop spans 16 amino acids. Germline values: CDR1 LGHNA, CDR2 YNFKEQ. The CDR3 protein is CASSQEVRGITHEQYF. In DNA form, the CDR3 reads TGTGCCAGCAGCCAAGAAGTGCGGGGGATAACCCACGAGCAGTACTTC.

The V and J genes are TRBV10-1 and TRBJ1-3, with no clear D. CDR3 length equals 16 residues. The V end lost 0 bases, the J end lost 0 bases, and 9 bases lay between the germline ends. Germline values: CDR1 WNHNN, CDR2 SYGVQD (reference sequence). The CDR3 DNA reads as TGCGCCAGCAGTGAGTCTCGGCGGCTCTCTGGAAACACCATATATTTT. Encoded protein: CASSESRRLSGNTIYF.

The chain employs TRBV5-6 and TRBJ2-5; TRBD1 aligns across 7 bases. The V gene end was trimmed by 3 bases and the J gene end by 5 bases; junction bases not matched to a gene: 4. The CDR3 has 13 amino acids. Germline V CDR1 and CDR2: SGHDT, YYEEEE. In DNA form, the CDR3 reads TGTGCCAGCAGCTCACAGGGGTGGGAGACCCAGTACTTC. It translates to CASSSQGWETQYF.

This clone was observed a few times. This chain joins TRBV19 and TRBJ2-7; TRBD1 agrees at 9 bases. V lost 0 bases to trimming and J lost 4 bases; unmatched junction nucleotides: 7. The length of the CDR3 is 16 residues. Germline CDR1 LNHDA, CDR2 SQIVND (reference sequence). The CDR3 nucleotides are TGTGCCAGTAGTATAGATCCGGGGACAGGGAAATACGAGCAGTACTTC. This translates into CASSIDPGTGKYEQYF.

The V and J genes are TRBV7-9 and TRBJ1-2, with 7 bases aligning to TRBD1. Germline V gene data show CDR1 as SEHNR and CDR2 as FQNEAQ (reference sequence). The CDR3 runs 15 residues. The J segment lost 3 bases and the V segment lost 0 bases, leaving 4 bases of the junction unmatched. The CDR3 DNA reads TGTGCCAGCAGCTTAGCAAGGGGGCATTACTATGGCTACACCTTC. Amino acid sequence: CASSLARGHYYGYTF.

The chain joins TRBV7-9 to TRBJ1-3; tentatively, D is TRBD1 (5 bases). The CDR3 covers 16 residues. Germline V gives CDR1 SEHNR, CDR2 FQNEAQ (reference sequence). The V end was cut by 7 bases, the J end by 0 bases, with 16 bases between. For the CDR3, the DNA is TGTGCCAGCAACCCCGCGGGGCAGAGCTCTGGAAACACCATATATTTT. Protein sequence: CASNPAGQSSGNTIYF. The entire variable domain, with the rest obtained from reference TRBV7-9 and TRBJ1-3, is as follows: DTGVSQNPRHKITKRGQNVTFRCDPISEHNRLYWYRQTLGQGPEFLTYFQNEAQLEKSRLLSDRFSAERPKGSFSTLEIQRTEQGDSAMYLCASNPAGQSSGNTIYFGEGSWLTVV.